Here is one T cell receptor beta chain with its context. This sample is drawn from a study of control samples from healthy donors and cancer patients. The protocol was immunoSEQ multiplex PCR, while the TCRdb copy is restricted to in-frame clones and leaves out a portion. The sample carries approximately 100,000 clones, over 75% recorded once. The TCR originated in a woman in her thirties or forties in good health. Material for sequencing was blood.

The CDR3 nucleotides read TGTGCCAAAAAATTGGACGGGGTGGCTTTCTTT. Its protein product is CAKKLDGVAFF. The V and J genes are TRBV5-3 and TRBJ1-1; no clear D gene. TRBV5-3 is an ORF; its function is uncertain. This CDR3 spans 11 amino acids. V was pared by 9 bases and J by 11 bases, with 17 bases between.